The 10 T cell receptor beta chains presented below share a single source sample, sequenced in a study of blood T cell repertoires in COVID-19 (TCRdb year 2020). Preparation of the library involved the immunoSEQ multiplex PCR assay. TCRdb's version of the immuneACCESS table is confined to in-frame rearrangements and falls short of the full clone set. An unresolved V gene accounts for under half of the shortfall where checked; the remainder is of unknown origin. Counted in this sample were about 240,000 clones; roughly 80% of them appeared once. The top ten constitute about 3.2% of the sample. Material: peripheral blood. The receptor source for this set is a young woman with acute or convalescent COVID-19.

This clone was seen a single time. The V call is TRBV7-9, the J call TRBJ2-7, with 9 bases that match TRBD1. This CDR3 is built from 15 residues. Losses at the gene ends were 5 bases for V and 4 bases for J; bases not matched to a gene: 9. Germline loops: CDR1 SEHNR, CDR2 FQNEAQ (reference sequence). The DNA for the CDR3 is TGTGCCAGCAGCCAATCCACAGGGGGCTTTTACGAGCAGTACTTC. Encoded protein: CASSQSTGGFYEQYF.

This clone was recorded only once. The rearrangement uses TRBV18 and TRBJ2-5; D may be TRBD1 (6 bases). The CDR3 length is 13 residues. With 3 bases removed from V and 5 bases from J, the gap between germline ends came to 10 bases. Looked up from germline, CDR1 is KGHSH and CDR2 is LQKENI. CDR3 loop: CASSPAQGETQYF. CDR3 nucleotide sequence: TGTGCCAGCTCACCGGCTCAGGGGGAGACCCAGTACTTC.

This clone was counted once. This chain joins TRBV27 and TRBJ2-7; D may be TRBD1 (6 bases). The CDR3 extends over 16 amino acids. Germline values: CDR1 MNHEY, CDR2 SMNVEV (reference sequence). Trimming removed 7 bases at V and 1 base at J, with 20 bases between. The CDR3 loop reads CASKQQGKARSYEQYF. DNA of the CDR3: TGTGCCAGCAAACAACAGGGCAAGGCTCGATCCTACGAGCAGTACTTC.

This clone was seen only a few times. This rearrangement joins TRBV4-3 to TRBJ1-1; D call uncertain. Trimming left V 0 bases short and J 0 bases short, with 5 bases between. The CDR3 length is 14 residues. From germline, CDR1 is LGHNA and CDR2 YSLEER. The CDR3: CASSQDRMNTEAFF. The DNA of the CDR3 is TGCGCCAGCAGCCAAGATAGAATGAACACTGAAGCTTTCTTT.

The chain employs TRBV19 and TRBJ1-2; D is unclear. CDR3 size: 14 residues. With 8 bases removed from V and 5 bases from J, the gap between germline ends came to 18 bases. Germline lookup yields CDR1 LNHDA and CDR2 SQIVND (reference sequence). The CDR3 protein is CASWSWAGSYGYTF. CDR3 DNA sequence: TGTGCCAGTTGGTCGTGGGCTGGAAGTTATGGCTACACCTTC.

The chain combines TRBV5-1 with TRBJ2-1, with TRBD2 matching 8 bases. Germline lookup yields CDR1 SGHRS and CDR2 YFSETQ. This CDR3 comprises 14 residues. V was pared by 3 bases and J by 8 bases, with 7 bases of the junction left unmatched. CDR3 DNA sequence: TGCGCCAGCAGCTCCCGACTAGCGACCGATGAGCAGTTCTTC. Translated: CASSSRLATDEQFF.

The V and J genes are TRBV11-2 and TRBJ2-2, with TRBD2 matching 7 bases. CDR3 size: 15 residues. Germline-derived CDR1 and CDR2 are SGHAT and FQNNGV. J gave up 5 bases and V 5 bases, and 8 bases lay outside the gene matches. CDR3: CASSPGTIRTGELFF. DNA of the CDR3: TGTGCCAGCAGCCCCGGGACTATACGTACCGGGGAGCTGTTTTTT.

The genes are TRBV6-1 and TRBJ2-5; TRBD1 might be the D (5 bases). This CDR3 region has 14 residues. V was cut by 3 bases and J by 2 bases, with 10 bases left in between. CDR1 and CDR2 (germline): MNHNS, SASEGT. The CDR3 nucleotides are TGTGCCAGCAGTGATCAGGGTCCTCAAGAGACCCAGTACTTC. It yields the protein CASSDQGPQETQYF.

The chain couples TRBV3-1 (or the pseudogene TRBV3-2) to TRBJ2-1, with D maybe TRBD2 (6 bases). Trimming stripped 1 base from V and 8 bases from J, with 12 bases between. CDR3 length: 14 residues. The germline gives CDR1 LGHDT, CDR2 YNNKEL (reference sequence). The CDR3 DNA is TGTGCCAGCAGCCAAGTCGGGGGAGTGGATGAGCAGTTCTTC. It is translated as CASSQVGGVDEQFF.

The V gene is TRBV5-1, the J gene TRBJ2-1; 9 nucleotides match TRBD2. This CDR3 is built from 13 residues. Germline-derived CDR1 and CDR2 are SGHRS and YFSETQ. V shed 8 bases, J shed 4 bases, and the junction held 4 bases outside the gene matches. CDR3 DNA sequence: TGCGCCAGTCGACTAGCGGAGTACAATGAGCAGTTCTTC. As protein: CASRLAEYNEQFF.